These 8 T cell receptor beta chains originate from one sample sequenced in a study of tumor-infiltrating lymphocytes in primary liver carcinoma. TCR beta cDNA was made from approximately 500 ng total RNA with a constant-region primer. Slightly modified ARM-PCR, run as three nested multiplex PCR rounds, produced the TCR beta libraries. TRBV1-TRBV30 forward primers paired with a C-beta reverse primer were used in the first two PCR rounds, which ran around 10 cycles each. TCRdb used MiXCR to reprocess the multiplex PCR reads, holding one entry per CDR3 protein. The sample lists approximately 340,000 distinct CDR3 sequences, 65% seen once, with roughly 6% in the top ten. In addition to blood RNA drawn from unsorted whole blood, germline DNA was extracted. Sequencing was done on a sample of peripheral blood. These receptor sequences come from a man aged 40-49 years with primary liver carcinoma and hepatitis B virus infection.

A remark on this clonotype: The junction departs from the called germline gene at one end, perhaps through a read error. This chain joins TRBV12-3 or TRBV12-4 and TRBJ2-1; D is ambiguous. The CDR3 totals 13 residues. The CDR3 here is CASNPGSINEQFF. In DNA form, the CDR3 reads TGCGCCAGCAACCCTGGCTCCATAAATGAGCAGTTCTTC.

The chain recombines TRBV6-5 with TRBJ2-5; D not resolved. CDR3 size: 14 residues. Trimming removed 2 bases at V and 5 bases at J, with 12 bases between. CDR1 is MNHEY, CDR2 SVGAGI, per germline. As DNA, the CDR3 is TGTGCCAGCAGTTACGGACGGGCGCAGGAGACCCAGTACTTC. It is translated as CASSYGRAQETQYF.

As to this clonotype: The junction and the germline gene differ at one end; a read error may be behind it. The rearrangement uses TRBV11-1 and TRBJ2-7; 8 nucleotides line up with TRBD1. CDR3 length: 15 residues. Germline CDR1 and CDR2: SGHAT and FQDESV (reference sequence). The CDR3 reads CAGSIGQGSNYEQYF. Here the CDR3 DNA reads TGTGCCGGCAGCATAGGACAGGGTAGTAACTACGAGCAGTACTTC. Looking up the rest from reference TRBV11-1 and TRBJ2-7 gives the full variable domain: EAEVAQSPRYKITEKSQAVAFWCDPISGHATLYWYRQILGQGPELLVQFQDESVVDDSQLPKDRFSAERLKGVDSTLKIQPAELGDSAMYLCAGSIGQGSNYEQYFGPGTRLTVT.

On this clonotype: A much larger clone is a single base away; this may be a read error. The V gene is TRBV6-5, the J gene TRBJ2-7; TRBD2 aligns across 10 bases. CDR1 is MNHEY, CDR2 SVGAGI, per germline. V trimming: 10 bases; J trimming: 2 bases; junction bases outside the gene matches: 8. The CDR3 spans 14 residues. The CDR3 region is CATSWTSGTYEQYF. DNA of the CDR3: TGTGCCACCAGCTGGACTAGCGGAACCTACGAGCAGTACTTC.

This clonotype was found a few times. J is TRBJ2-2 and V is TRBV30; 11 positions agree with TRBD2. CDR1 and CDR2 (germline): GTSNPN, SVGIG (reference sequence). The CDR3 has 16 amino acids. After removal of 0 bases from V and 6 bases from J, the junction contained 6 bases not matched to a gene. This chain's CDR3 is CAWSVEIAGGAGELFF. CDR3 in DNA: TGTGCCTGGAGTGTGGAAATAGCGGGAGGGGCCGGGGAGCTGTTTTTT.

This clonotype was observed at least ten times. The chain employs TRBV29-1 and TRBJ2-2; unclear D gene. The CDR3 consists of 15 residues. The germline gives CDR1 SQVTM, CDR2 ANQGSEA. V shed 0 bases and J shed 3 bases, with 11 bases lying between them. This CDR3 is CSVEDQDDYTGELFF. DNA for the CDR3: TGCAGCGTTGAAGATCAGGACGACTACACCGGGGAGCTGTTTTTT.

This clonotype was observed many times. The chain couples TRBV29-1 to TRBJ1-5; TRBD1 matches at 8 bases. The CDR3 has 13 amino acids. The V and J ends lost 6 bases and 5 bases, in that order; junction bases with no gene match: 6. Germline V gene lookup returns CDR1 SQVTM and CDR2 ANQGSEA. The CDR3: CSVITGGDQPQHF. The CDR3 DNA is TGCAGCGTCATCACAGGGGGGGATCAGCCCCAGCATTTT.

Concerning this clonotype: One base away lies a much larger clone, so this may be a sequencing read error. V is TRBV4-1 and J is TRBJ2-5, with D uncertain. CDR1 is MGHRA and CDR2 is YSYEKL in the germline V gene. The CDR3 is made up of 14 amino acids. The DNA for the CDR3 is TGCGCCAGCGGCCAAGATATGTTTCGGGAGACCCAGTACTTC. Protein product: CASGQDMFRETQYF.